This record concerns one T cell receptor beta chain sequence. Produced via immunoSEQ multiplex PCR; TCRdb's table is partial and in-frame only. The sample shows roughly 50,000 clones, approximately 86% of them seen only once. This sample is drawn from a study of PD-1 blockade in classical Hodgkin lymphoma. Regarding time point: cycle 4 day 1 (C4D1), after less than 7 weeks of nivolumab. Relapses following autologous stem cell transplantation were seen in all patients, with brentuximab vedotin exposure varying. CDR1 SQVTM and CDR2 ANQGSEA come from the germline V gene. The CDR3 contains 14 residues. The V gene end was trimmed by 6 bases and the J gene end by 2 bases; junction bases not matched to a gene: 8.

The receptor was derived from a human donor with classical Hodgkin lymphoma. The rearrangement joins TRBV29-1 to TRBJ2-7, with TRBD1 identical over 9 bases. Sequencing was performed on peripheral blood mononuclear cells (PBMCs), taken before the fourth cycle of nivolumab. The CDR3 is CSVSTGGGTYEQYF. The CDR3 nucleotides read TGCAGCGTCTCGACAGGGGGTGGAACCTACGAGCAGTACTTC.